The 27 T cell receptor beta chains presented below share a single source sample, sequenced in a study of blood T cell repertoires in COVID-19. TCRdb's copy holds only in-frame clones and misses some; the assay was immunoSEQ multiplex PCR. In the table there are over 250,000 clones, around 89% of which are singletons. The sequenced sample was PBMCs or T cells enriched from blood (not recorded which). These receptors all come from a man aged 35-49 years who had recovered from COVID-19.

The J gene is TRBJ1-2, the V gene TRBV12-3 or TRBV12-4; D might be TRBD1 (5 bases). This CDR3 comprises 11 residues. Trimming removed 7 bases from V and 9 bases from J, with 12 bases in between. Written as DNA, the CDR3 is TGTGCCAGCACCTCGGGGGGTAGCTACACCTTC. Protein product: CASTSGGSYTF.

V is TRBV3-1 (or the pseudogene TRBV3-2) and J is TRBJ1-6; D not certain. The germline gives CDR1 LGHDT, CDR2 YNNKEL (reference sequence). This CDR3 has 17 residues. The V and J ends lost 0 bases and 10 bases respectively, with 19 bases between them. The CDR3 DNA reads TGTGCCAGCAGCCAAGAAGAGGCGGGAGCCAGTGGGTCACCCCTCCACTTT. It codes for CASSQEEAGASGSPLHF.

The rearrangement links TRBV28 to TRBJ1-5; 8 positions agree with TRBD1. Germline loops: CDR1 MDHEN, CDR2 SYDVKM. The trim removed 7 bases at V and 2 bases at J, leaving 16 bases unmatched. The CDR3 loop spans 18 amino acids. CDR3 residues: CASNPGGGAFRGNQPQHF. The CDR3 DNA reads TGTGCCAGCAACCCAGGGGGCGGCGCTTTTAGGGGCAATCAGCCCCAGCATTTT.

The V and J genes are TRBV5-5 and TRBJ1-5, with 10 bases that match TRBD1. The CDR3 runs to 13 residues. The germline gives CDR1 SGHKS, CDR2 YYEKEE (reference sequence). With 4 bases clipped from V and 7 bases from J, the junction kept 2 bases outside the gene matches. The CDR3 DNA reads TGTGCCAGCAGCGGGACAGGGGCGCAGCCCCAGCATTTT. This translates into CASSGTGAQPQHF. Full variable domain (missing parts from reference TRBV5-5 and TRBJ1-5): DAGVTQSPTHLIKTRGQQVTLRCSPISGHKSVSWYQQVLGQGPQFIFQYYEKEERGRGNFPDRFSARQFPNYSSELNVNALLLGDSALYLCASSGTGAQPQHFGDGTRLSIL.

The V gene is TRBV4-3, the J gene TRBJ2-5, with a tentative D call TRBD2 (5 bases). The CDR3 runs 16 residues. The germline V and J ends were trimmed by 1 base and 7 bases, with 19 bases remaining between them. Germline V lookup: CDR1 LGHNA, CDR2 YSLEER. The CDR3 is CASSQARASPLGTQYF. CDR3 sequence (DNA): TGCGCCAGCAGCCAAGCGAGGGCTAGCCCACTTGGGACCCAGTACTTC.

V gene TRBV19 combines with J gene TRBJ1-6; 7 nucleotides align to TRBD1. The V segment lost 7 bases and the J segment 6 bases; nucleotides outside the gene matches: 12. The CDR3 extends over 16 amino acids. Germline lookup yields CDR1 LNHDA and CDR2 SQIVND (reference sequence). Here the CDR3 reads CASTPGLGQINSPLHF. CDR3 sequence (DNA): TGTGCCAGTACCCCCGGATTGGGACAGATTAATTCACCCCTCCACTTT. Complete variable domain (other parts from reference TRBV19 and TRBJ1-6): DGGITQSPKYLFRKEGQNVTLSCEQNLNHDAMYWYRQDPGQGLRLIYYSQIVNDFQKGDIAEGYSVSREKKESFPLTVTSAQKNPTAFYLCASTPGLGQINSPLHFGNGTRLTVT.

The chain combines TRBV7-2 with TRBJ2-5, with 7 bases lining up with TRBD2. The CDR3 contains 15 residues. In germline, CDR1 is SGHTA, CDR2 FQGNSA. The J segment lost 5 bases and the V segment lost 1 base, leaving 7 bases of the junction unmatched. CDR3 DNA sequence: TGTGCCAGCAGCTTAGGGGGGAGGGCTGATGAGACCCAGTACTTC. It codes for CASSLGGRADETQYF.

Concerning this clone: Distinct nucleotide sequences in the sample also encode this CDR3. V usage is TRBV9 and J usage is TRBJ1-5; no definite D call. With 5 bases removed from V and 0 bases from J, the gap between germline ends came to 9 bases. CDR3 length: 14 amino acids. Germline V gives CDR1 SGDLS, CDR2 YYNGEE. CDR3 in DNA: TGTGCCAGCAGTGTTACGGGTAGCAATCAGCCCCAGCATTTT. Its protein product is CASSVTGSNQPQHF.

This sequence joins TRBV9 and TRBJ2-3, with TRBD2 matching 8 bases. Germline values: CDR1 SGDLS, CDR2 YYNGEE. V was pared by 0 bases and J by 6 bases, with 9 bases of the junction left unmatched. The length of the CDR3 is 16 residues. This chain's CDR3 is CASSVDPGLGGDTQYF. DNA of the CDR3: TGTGCCAGCAGCGTAGACCCGGGACTAGGAGGGGATACGCAGTATTTT.

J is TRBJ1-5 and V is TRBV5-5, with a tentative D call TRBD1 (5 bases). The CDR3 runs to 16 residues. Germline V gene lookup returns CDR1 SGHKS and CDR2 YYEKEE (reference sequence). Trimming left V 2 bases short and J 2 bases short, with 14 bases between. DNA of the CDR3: TGTGCCAGCAGCTTTCACGGGGGGGATGGCAATCAGCCCCAGCATTTT. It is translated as CASSFHGGDGNQPQHF.

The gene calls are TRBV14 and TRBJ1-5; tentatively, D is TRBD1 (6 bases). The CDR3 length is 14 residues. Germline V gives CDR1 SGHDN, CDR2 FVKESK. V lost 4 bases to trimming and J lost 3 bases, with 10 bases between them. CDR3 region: CASSRSGVNQPQHF. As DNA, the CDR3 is TGTGCCAGCAGCCGTTCAGGGGTCAATCAGCCCCAGCATTTT.

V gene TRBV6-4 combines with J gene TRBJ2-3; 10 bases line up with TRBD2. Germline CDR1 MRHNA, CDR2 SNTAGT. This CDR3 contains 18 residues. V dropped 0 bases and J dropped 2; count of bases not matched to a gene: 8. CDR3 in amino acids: CASSDSRSSGGSTDTQYF. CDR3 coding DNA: TGTGCCAGCAGTGACTCTAGGAGTAGCGGGGGGTCCACAGATACGCAGTATTTT.

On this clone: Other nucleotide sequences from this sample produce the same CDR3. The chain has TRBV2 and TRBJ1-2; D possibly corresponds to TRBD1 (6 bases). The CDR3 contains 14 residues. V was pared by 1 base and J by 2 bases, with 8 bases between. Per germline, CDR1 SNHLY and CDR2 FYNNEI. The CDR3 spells CASSEDRANYGYTF. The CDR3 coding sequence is TGTGCCAGCAGTGAAGACAGGGCGAACTATGGCTACACCTTC. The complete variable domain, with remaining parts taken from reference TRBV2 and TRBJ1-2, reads EPEVTQTPSHQVTQMGQEVILRCVPISNHLYFYWYRQILGQKVEFLVSFYNNEISEKSEIFDDQFSVERPDGSNFTLKIRSTKLEDSAMYFCASSEDRANYGYTFGSGTRLTVV.

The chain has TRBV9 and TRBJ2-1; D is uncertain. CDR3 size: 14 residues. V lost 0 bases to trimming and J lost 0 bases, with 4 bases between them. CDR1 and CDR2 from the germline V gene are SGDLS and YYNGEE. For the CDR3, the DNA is TGTGCCAGCAGCGTAGGAGGCTCCTACAATGAGCAGTTCTTC. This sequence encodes CASSVGGSYNEQFF. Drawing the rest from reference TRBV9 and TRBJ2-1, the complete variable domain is DSGVTQTPKHLITATGQRVTLRCSPRSGDLSVYWYQQSLDQGLQFLIQYYNGEERAKGNILERFSAQQFPDLHSELNLSSLELGDSALYFCASSVGGSYNEQFFGPGTRLTVL.

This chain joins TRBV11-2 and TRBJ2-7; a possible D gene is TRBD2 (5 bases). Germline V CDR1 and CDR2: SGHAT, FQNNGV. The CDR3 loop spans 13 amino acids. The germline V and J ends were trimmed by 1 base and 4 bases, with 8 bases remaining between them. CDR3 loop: CASSLVAGYEQYF. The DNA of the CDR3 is TGTGCCAGCAGCTTAGTGGCGGGTTACGAGCAGTACTTC.

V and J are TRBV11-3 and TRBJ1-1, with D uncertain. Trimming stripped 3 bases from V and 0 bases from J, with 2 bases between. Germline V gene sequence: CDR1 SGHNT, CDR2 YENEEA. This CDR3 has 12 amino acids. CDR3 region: CASSFVNTEAFF. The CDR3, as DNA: TGTGCCAGCAGCTTCGTGAACACTGAAGCTTTCTTT.

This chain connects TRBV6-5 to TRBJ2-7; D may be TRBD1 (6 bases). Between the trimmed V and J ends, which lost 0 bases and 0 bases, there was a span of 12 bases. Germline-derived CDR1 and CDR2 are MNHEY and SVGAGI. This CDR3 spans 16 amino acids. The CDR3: CASSYSRQVYSYEQYF. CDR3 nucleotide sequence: TGTGCCAGCAGTTACTCGCGACAGGTTTACTCCTACGAGCAGTACTTC.

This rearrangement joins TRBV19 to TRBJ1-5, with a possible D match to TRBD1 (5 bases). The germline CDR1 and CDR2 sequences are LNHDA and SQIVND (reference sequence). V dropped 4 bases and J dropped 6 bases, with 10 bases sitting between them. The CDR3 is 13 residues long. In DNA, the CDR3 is TGTGCCAGTAGTACCAGGGCCGGTCAGCCCCAGCATTTT. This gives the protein CASSTRAGQPQHF.

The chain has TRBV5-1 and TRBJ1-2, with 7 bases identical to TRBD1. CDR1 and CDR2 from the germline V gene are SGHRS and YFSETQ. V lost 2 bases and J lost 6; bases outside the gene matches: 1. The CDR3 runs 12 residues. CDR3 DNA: TGCGCCAGCAGCTTACAGGGGAATGGCTACACCTTC. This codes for CASSLQGNGYTF.

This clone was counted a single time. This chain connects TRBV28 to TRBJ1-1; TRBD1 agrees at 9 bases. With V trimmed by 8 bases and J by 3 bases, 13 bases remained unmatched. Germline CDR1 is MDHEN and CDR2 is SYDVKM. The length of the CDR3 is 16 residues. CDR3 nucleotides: TGTGCCAGCTCCTCGGGACAGGGTGTGTTTGACACTGAAGCTTTCTTT. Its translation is CASSSGQGVFDTEAFF.

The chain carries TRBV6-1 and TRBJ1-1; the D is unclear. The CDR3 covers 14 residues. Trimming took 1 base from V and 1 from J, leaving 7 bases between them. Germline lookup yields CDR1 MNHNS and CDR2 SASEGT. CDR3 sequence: CASSEGGWNTEAFF. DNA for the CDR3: TGTGCCAGCAGTGAAGGAGGGTGGAACACTGAAGCTTTCTTT.

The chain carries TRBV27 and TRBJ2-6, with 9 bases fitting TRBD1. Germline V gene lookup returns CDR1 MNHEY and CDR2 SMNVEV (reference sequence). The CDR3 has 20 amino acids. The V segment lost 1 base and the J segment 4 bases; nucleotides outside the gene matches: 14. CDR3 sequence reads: CASSLYPGGQGKSGANVLTF. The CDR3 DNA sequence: TGTGCCAGCAGTTTATACCCGGGAGGACAGGGGAAGTCCGGGGCCAACGTCCTGACTTTC.

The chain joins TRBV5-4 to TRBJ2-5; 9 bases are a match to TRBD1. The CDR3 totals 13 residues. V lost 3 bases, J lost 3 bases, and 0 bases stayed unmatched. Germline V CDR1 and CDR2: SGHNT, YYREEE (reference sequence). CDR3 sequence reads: CASSWDREETQYF. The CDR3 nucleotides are TGTGCCAGCAGCTGGGACAGGGAAGAGACCCAGTACTTC.

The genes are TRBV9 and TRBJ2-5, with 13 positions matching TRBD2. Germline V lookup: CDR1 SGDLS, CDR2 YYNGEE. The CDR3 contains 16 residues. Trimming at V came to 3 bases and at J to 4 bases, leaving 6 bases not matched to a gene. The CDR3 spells CASSGGGLAGRETQYF. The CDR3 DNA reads TGTGCCAGCAGCGGGGGGGGACTAGCGGGACGAGAGACCCAGTACTTC.

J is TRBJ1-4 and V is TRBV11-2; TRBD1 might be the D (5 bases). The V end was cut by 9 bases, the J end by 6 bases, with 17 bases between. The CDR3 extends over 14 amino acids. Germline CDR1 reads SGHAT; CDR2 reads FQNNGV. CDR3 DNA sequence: TGTGCCAGTAGCCAGGACATTAAAGATGAAAAACTGTTTTTT. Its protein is CASSQDIKDEKLFF.

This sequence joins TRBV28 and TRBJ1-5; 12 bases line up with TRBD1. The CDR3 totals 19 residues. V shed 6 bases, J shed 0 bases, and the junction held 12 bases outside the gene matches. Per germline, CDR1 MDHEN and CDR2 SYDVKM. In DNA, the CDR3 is TGTGCCAGCAGGGACCCCGGGACAGGGGGCGGATATAGCAATCAGCCCCAGCATTTT. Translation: CASRDPGTGGGYSNQPQHF.

The CDR3 loop reads CASSPTSGRPFSYNEQFF. In nucleotides, the CDR3 is TGTGCCAGCAGTCCTACTAGCGGGAGGCCCTTTTCCTACAATGAGCAGTTCTTC. The genes are TRBV28 and TRBJ2-1, with 12 nucleotides matching TRBD2. V lost 5 bases to trimming and J lost 1 base; unmatched junction nucleotides: 9. Germline CDR1 is MDHEN and CDR2 is SYDVKM. The CDR3 length is 18 residues.